This entry lists 2 T cell receptor beta chains sequenced from one sample in a study of T cell changes during pregnancy in multiple sclerosis. Data came from immunoSEQ multiplex PCR; TCRdb stores just in-frame clones and leaves some out. In the table there are about 52,000 clones, over 80% of which are singletons. The source material was CD4+ T cells from peripheral blood mononuclear cells, sampled in the third trimester of pregnancy. These receptors all come from a female donor with multiple sclerosis, enrolled in a pregnancy study.

Here the CDR3 reads CASSYESLSTDTQYF. The CDR3 coding sequence is TGTGCCAGCAGTTACGAGTCCCTTAGCACAGATACGCAGTATTTT. The chain links TRBV6-5 to TRBJ2-3; D is uncertain. The germline V gene encodes CDR1 MNHEY and CDR2 SVGAGI. CDR3 length: 15 amino acids. V was clipped by 2 bases and J by 0 bases, with 9 bases between them.

The chain combines TRBV11-2 with TRBJ2-3, with D tentatively TRBD1 (6 bases). V was shortened by 2 bases and J by 4 bases, with 13 bases between the two germline ends. The germline V gene encodes CDR1 SGHAT and CDR2 FQNNGV. The CDR3 runs to 15 residues. The CDR3 DNA reads TGTGCCAGCAGCTTACCAGGGGCGCTCGCAGATACGCAGTATTTT. Translated: CASSLPGALADTQYF.